The sequence of this TCR beta chain was determined in a study of T cells in Graves' hyperthyroidism and ophthalmopathy. Study-level information: Blood was drawn when the patient was first diagnosed and still untreated. Study-level results: Researchers found most expanded thyroid clonotypes above 0.001 in blood as well.

A word on this clonotype: Its antigen is not known.

No progression to ophthalmopathy during 18 months of follow-up defined stable disease. TCR beta CDR3 regions were amplified from RNA. First-round RT-PCR of the TCR CDR3 relied on the HTBI primer set. Each CDR3 protein gets one entry after TCRdb re-called the multiplex PCR reads with MiXCR. The sample includes more than 75,000 distinct CDR3 sequences, 51% of them seen just once. Sequencing was performed on blood. The sequence was collected from a woman in her 40s with Graves' hyperthyroidism.

The DNA for the CDR3 is TGTGCCAGCAGTCCACCCGGACTAGCGGAAGAGACCCAGTACTTC. Protein sequence: CASSPPGLAEETQYF. The chain carries TRBV6-1 and TRBJ2-5, with 10 bases matching TRBD2. Germline CDR1 MNHNS, CDR2 SASEGT. The CDR3 sequence is 15 residues long. The V and J ends lost 5 bases and 3 bases, in that order; junction bases with no gene match: 6.